Listed below are T cell receptor beta chains from one sample, sequenced in a study of cytomegalovirus exposure and HLA in healthy donors. The data were produced by immunoSEQ multiplex PCR, yet TCRdb's version contains in-frame clones alone and is incomplete. In the table there are about 120,000 clones, roughly four fifths of which are singletons. Specimen: PBMCs. All receptors come from a middle-aged man in good health and CMV-seronegative. Both conserved end residues are part of each CDR3. D genes are given only for firm matches. Clone sizes are given selectively: once, few, many, or a class where the clone is expanded.

j_call: TRBJ2-3; v_call: TRBV9; d_call: TRBD2; clone_size: NA; cdr3_aa: CASSVLAGVGSTDTQYF; cdr3_nt: TGTGCCAGCAGCGTCCTAGCGGGAGTTGGGAGCACAGATACGCAGTATTTT
j_call: TRBJ2-7; v_call: TRBV4-3; d_call: TRBD2; clone_size: NA; cdr3_aa: CASSQVSGSYEQYF; cdr3_nt: TGCGCCAGCAGCCAAGTTAGCGGGAGCTACGAGCAGTACTTC
j_call: TRBJ2-5; v_call: TRBV19; d_call: TRBD1; clone_size: NA; cdr3_aa: CASKGQGVLETQYF; cdr3_nt: TGTGCCAGTAAGGGCCAGGGGGTTCTTGAGACCCAGTACTTC
j_call: TRBJ2-5; v_call: TRBV19; d_call: NA; clone_size: NA; cdr3_aa: CASGPAAETQYF; cdr3_nt: TGTGCCAGTGGTCCAGCGGCAGAGACCCAGTACTTC
j_call: TRBJ2-2; v_call: TRBV7-2; d_call: TRBD2; clone_size: NA; cdr3_aa: CASSLRAGGFSSGELFF; cdr3_nt: TGTGCCAGCAGCTTACGAGCGGGGGGGTTTTCGTCCGGGGAGCTGTTTTTT
j_call: TRBJ1-5; v_call: TRBV7-9; d_call: TRBD1; clone_size: NA; cdr3_aa: CASSGTGDQPQHF; cdr3_nt: TGTGCCAGCAGCGGAACAGGGGATCAGCCCCAGCATTTT
j_call: TRBJ1-1; v_call: TRBV28; d_call: TRBD1; clone_size: NA; cdr3_aa: CASSGQGAEAFF; cdr3_nt: TGTGCCAGCAGTGGACAGGGGGCTGAAGCTTTCTTT
j_call: TRBJ2-1; v_call: TRBV19; d_call: TRBD2; clone_size: NA; cdr3_aa: CASSTLGLAGGIYNEQFF; cdr3_nt: TGTGCCAGTAGTACTCTAGGACTAGCGGGAGGGATCTACAATGAGCAGTTCTTC
j_call: TRBJ1-3; v_call: TRBV7-9; d_call: NA; clone_size: NA; cdr3_aa: CASSLATGGSVFSGNTIYF; cdr3_nt: TGTGCCAGCAGCTTAGCGACGGGGGGCAGCGTTTTCTCTGGAAACACCATATATTTT
j_call: TRBJ1-1; v_call: TRBV6-5; d_call: NA; clone_size: NA; cdr3_aa: CASSANRQSTEAFF; cdr3_nt: TGTGCCAGCAGTGCGAACAGGCAAAGCACTGAAGCTTTCTTT
j_call: TRBJ2-7; v_call: TRBV11-3; d_call: TRBD2; clone_size: NA; cdr3_aa: CASSLEASGTRYEQYF; cdr3_nt: TGTGCCAGCAGCTTAGAAGCTAGCGGGACCCGCTACGAGCAGTACTTC
j_call: TRBJ2-5; v_call: TRBV27; d_call: NA; clone_size: few; cdr3_aa: CASSLSDRRGETQYF; cdr3_nt: TGTGCCAGCAGTTTATCCGACAGGCGAGGAGAGACCCAGTACTTC
j_call: TRBJ2-5; v_call: TRBV5-1; d_call: NA; clone_size: few; cdr3_aa: CASSLGGGGETQYF; cdr3_nt: TGCGCCAGCAGCTTGGGGGGGGGCGGAGAGACCCAGTACTTC
j_call: TRBJ2-7; v_call: TRBV7-9; d_call: NA; clone_size: few; cdr3_aa: CASSLDGGTYEQYF; cdr3_nt: TGTGCCAGCAGCTTAGACGGGGGAACCTACGAGCAGTACTTC
j_call: TRBJ1-4; v_call: TRBV21-1; d_call: NA; clone_size: few; cdr3_aa: CASSNGDRGDLGEKLFF; cdr3_nt: TGTGCCAGCAGCAACGGGGACAGGGGGGACTTGGGCGAAAAACTGTTTTTT
j_call: TRBJ2-7; v_call: TRBV11-2; d_call: TRBD2; clone_size: NA; cdr3_aa: CASSLEFSGGYEQYF; cdr3_nt: TGTGCCAGCAGCTTAGAGTTTAGCGGGGGCTACGAGCAGTACTTC
j_call: TRBJ2-3; v_call: TRBV29-1; d_call: TRBD2; clone_size: NA; cdr3_aa: CSAGSGKQTQYF; cdr3_nt: TGCAGCGCAGGTAGCGGGAAGCAGACGCAGTATTTT
j_call: TRBJ1-1; v_call: TRBV6-5; d_call: NA; clone_size: NA; cdr3_aa: CASTAGQRNTEAFF; cdr3_nt: TGTGCCAGCACCGCAGGACAGAGGAACACTGAAGCTTTCTTT